These T cell receptor beta chains were read from a single sample in a study of T cells in Graves' hyperthyroidism and ophthalmopathy. From the multiplex PCR reads, TCRdb called clonotypes with MiXCR, one entry per CDR3 protein. The sample lists 700,000 or so distinct CDR3 sequences, approximately 15% seen once, with 9.5% to 15% in the top ten. Sequenced material: blood. The receptors here all came from a woman in her forties or fifties with Graves' ophthalmopathy. The CDR3 runs from the conserved cysteine through the conserved F or W. Each record gives: clone size, D gene, V gene, J gene, CDR3 DNA, CDR3 protein. D genes are given only for firm matches. Clone size, where shown, is once, few, many, or a class for clones that have expanded.

abundance: few; d_gene: NA; v_gene: TRBV3-1; j_gene: TRBJ2-2; CDR3nt: TGTGCCAGCAGCCAAGACCCCCCGAACAGAAATTATAAGACCGGGGAGCTGTTTTTT; CDR3aa: CASSQDPPNRNYKTGELFF
abundance: many; d_gene: TRBD1; v_gene: TRBV29-1; j_gene: TRBJ2-7; CDR3nt: TGCAGCGTCCGCGGACAGGGGGCTTCCCACGAGCAGTACTTC; CDR3aa: CSVRGQGASHEQYF
abundance: many; d_gene: NA; v_gene: TRBV11-2; j_gene: TRBJ2-5; CDR3nt: TGTGCCAGCAGCTCAATAGGGGGTGAGGAGACCCAGTACTTC; CDR3aa: CASSSIGGEETQYF
abundance: NA; d_gene: TRBD2; v_gene: TRBV18; j_gene: TRBJ2-2; CDR3nt: TGTGCCAGCTCCCTAAGGACTAGCGGGAGAGGGAACACCGGGGAGCTGTTTTTT; CDR3aa: CASSLRTSGRGNTGELFF
abundance: few; d_gene: TRBD1; v_gene: TRBV5-1; j_gene: TRBJ2-2; CDR3nt: TGCGCCAGCAGCAGGGGACAGGGAGGGTTCACCGGGGAGCTGTTTTTT; CDR3aa: CASSRGQGGFTGELFF
abundance: many; d_gene: TRBD1; v_gene: TRBV18; j_gene: TRBJ1-5; CDR3nt: TGTGCCAGCTCACCCGGGACAGGGAACAGACGTCAGCCCCAGCATTTT; CDR3aa: CASSPGTGNRRQPQHF
abundance: many; d_gene: TRBD1; v_gene: TRBV7-2; j_gene: TRBJ1-2; CDR3nt: TGTGCCAGCAGCGTGACCGGGACAGGGTTACTCGGCTACACCTTC; CDR3aa: CASSVTGTGLLGYTF
abundance: many; d_gene: NA; v_gene: TRBV18; j_gene: TRBJ2-3; CDR3nt: TGTGCCAGCTCACCACGACGAGGGGGAGATACGCAGTATTTT; CDR3aa: CASSPRRGGDTQYF
abundance: NA; d_gene: TRBD1; v_gene: TRBV19; j_gene: TRBJ1-5; CDR3nt: TGTGCCAGTAGTTCCTCGGACAGGGGGGGAATAAATCAGCCCCAGCATTTT; CDR3aa: CASSSSDRGGINQPQHF
abundance: NA; d_gene: NA; v_gene: TRBV19; j_gene: TRBJ2-5; CDR3nt: TGTGCCAGTAGTATGACCGGAGCTGAGACCCAGTACTTC; CDR3aa: CASSMTGAETQYF
abundance: many; d_gene: NA; v_gene: TRBV9; j_gene: TRBJ1-2; CDR3nt: TGTGCCAGCAGCGGTAGACAAAGATCAGGGGCGGATGGCTACACCTTC; CDR3aa: CASSGRQRSGADGYTF
abundance: few; d_gene: NA; v_gene: TRBV6-5; j_gene: TRBJ2-2; CDR3nt: TGTGCCAGCAGTTACCTTACGGCCGGGGAGCTGTTTTTT; CDR3aa: CASSYLTAGELFF
abundance: few; d_gene: TRBD1; v_gene: TRBV20-1; j_gene: TRBJ1-6; CDR3nt: TGCAGTGCGAGTAGCTCAGGGGGCGCTTATAATTCACCCCTCCACTTT; CDR3aa: CSASSSGGAYNSPLHF
abundance: many; d_gene: TRBD1; v_gene: TRBV20-1; j_gene: TRBJ1-2; CDR3nt: TGCAGTGCTAGAGTAACCGACAGGGGATATGGCTACACCTTC; CDR3aa: CSARVTDRGYGYTF
abundance: few; d_gene: TRBD2; v_gene: TRBV20-1; j_gene: TRBJ2-7; CDR3nt: TGCAGTGCGGTAGCGGGGAATGGGTTCTACGAGCAGTACTTC; CDR3aa: CSAVAGNGFYEQYF
abundance: many; d_gene: NA; v_gene: TRBV20-1; j_gene: TRBJ2-5; CDR3nt: TGCAGTGCTAGTTTGGCCAGCCAAGAGACCCAGTACTTC; CDR3aa: CSASLASQETQYF
abundance: many; d_gene: TRBD1; v_gene: TRBV7-9; j_gene: TRBJ1-2; CDR3nt: TGTGCCAGCAGCCAGGGGGAGCACAGGGCCGCTGGCTACACCTTC; CDR3aa: CASSQGEHRAAGYTF
abundance: many; d_gene: TRBD2; v_gene: TRBV5-1; j_gene: TRBJ2-3; CDR3nt: TGCGCCAGCAGCTTGTCTAGCGGGAGAGATACGCAGTATTTT; CDR3aa: CASSLSSGRDTQYF
abundance: NA; d_gene: TRBD1; v_gene: TRBV24-1; j_gene: TRBJ2-2; CDR3nt: TGTGCCACCAGTACACAGGGGATCACCGGGGAGCTGTTTTTT; CDR3aa: CATSTQGITGELFF
abundance: few; d_gene: TRBD1; v_gene: TRBV28; j_gene: TRBJ1-5; CDR3nt: TGTGCCAGCAGTTTCGGGACAGCTTATAGCAATCAGCCCCAGCATTTT; CDR3aa: CASSFGTAYSNQPQHF
abundance: few; d_gene: TRBD1; v_gene: TRBV29-1; j_gene: TRBJ1-2; CDR3nt: TGCAGCGCCACAGGGGGCGCGGATGGCTACACCTTC; CDR3aa: CSATGGADGYTF
abundance: NA; d_gene: NA; v_gene: TRBV5-1; j_gene: TRBJ1-5; CDR3nt: TGCGCCAGCAACGGGGTTTATCAGCCCCAGCATTTT; CDR3aa: CASNGVYQPQHF
abundance: NA; d_gene: TRBD1; v_gene: TRBV5-1; j_gene: TRBJ2-7; CDR3nt: TGCGCCAGCAGCGGGACAGGGGTAAACGACGAGCAGTACTTC; CDR3aa: CASSGTGVNDEQYF
abundance: many; d_gene: NA; v_gene: TRBV9; j_gene: TRBJ2-7; CDR3nt: TGTGCCAGCAGCGTAGCTTTCGGGGTCTCGTACGAGCAGTACTTC; CDR3aa: CASSVAFGVSYEQYF
abundance: NA; d_gene: NA; v_gene: TRBV19; j_gene: TRBJ1-2; CDR3nt: TGTGCCAGTACCCGATGGGGGGGTGGCTACACCTTC; CDR3aa: CASTRWGGGYTF
abundance: few; d_gene: NA; v_gene: TRBV6-1; j_gene: TRBJ1-1; CDR3nt: TGTGCCAGCAGTGACAGGGGTTTCATGAACACTGAAGCTTTCTTT; CDR3aa: CASSDRGFMNTEAFF
abundance: few; d_gene: NA; v_gene: TRBV2; j_gene: TRBJ2-5; CDR3nt: TGTGCCAGCAGTGAGGGACTGTTGGGAGGGACCCAGTACTTC; CDR3aa: CASSEGLLGGTQYF
abundance: NA; d_gene: NA; v_gene: TRBV12-3/TRBV12-4; j_gene: TRBJ1-2; CDR3nt: TGTGCCAGCAGTTTCGGGGGTCCGGCTAACTATGGCTACACCTTC; CDR3aa: CASSFGGPANYGYTF
abundance: NA; d_gene: TRBD1; v_gene: TRBV6-2/TRBV6-3; j_gene: TRBJ2-3; CDR3nt: TGTGCCAGCAGAAGCCCACCGGGACAGGGGAAAGATACGCAGTATTTT; CDR3aa: CASRSPPGQGKDTQYF
abundance: few; d_gene: NA; v_gene: TRBV19; j_gene: TRBJ2-1; CDR3nt: TGTGCCAGTAGTCTCCACACTAGCAATGAGCAGTTCTTC; CDR3aa: CASSLHTSNEQFF
abundance: many; d_gene: NA; v_gene: TRBV9; j_gene: TRBJ2-7; CDR3nt: TGTGCCAGCAGCGGGAGTACCAAAACTAGCCCCTACGAGCAGTACTTC; CDR3aa: CASSGSTKTSPYEQYF
abundance: few; d_gene: NA; v_gene: TRBV7-9; j_gene: TRBJ2-2; CDR3nt: TGTGCCAGCAGCTTGAGGTCAGGGGCGGACACCGGGGAGCTGTTTTTT; CDR3aa: CASSLRSGADTGELFF
abundance: many; d_gene: NA; v_gene: TRBV27; j_gene: TRBJ2-3; CDR3nt: TGTGCCAGCAGTTTGGTCGGGAAAAGGGAGCAGTATTTT; CDR3aa: CASSLVGKREQYF
abundance: NA; d_gene: TRBD1; v_gene: TRBV6-2/TRBV6-3; j_gene: TRBJ2-7; CDR3nt: TGTGCCAGCCTTCGCCGACAGGGCTTCCCCGAGCAGTACTTC; CDR3aa: CASLRRQGFPEQYF
abundance: few; d_gene: NA; v_gene: TRBV5-1; j_gene: TRBJ1-1; CDR3nt: TGCGCCAGCAGGGGGGGTGGGGGGTCGATTGAAGCTTTCTTT; CDR3aa: CASRGGGGSIEAFF
abundance: few; d_gene: TRBD2; v_gene: TRBV20-1; j_gene: TRBJ2-2; CDR3nt: TGCAGTGCCCTGATAGCGGGAGGAACCGGGGAGCTGTTTTTT; CDR3aa: CSALIAGGTGELFF
abundance: NA; d_gene: NA; v_gene: TRBV20-1; j_gene: TRBJ2-3; CDR3nt: TGCAGTGCTAGAGATCGTAATGGCGGGAGCACAGATACGCAGTATTTT; CDR3aa: CSARDRNGGSTDTQYF
abundance: few; d_gene: NA; v_gene: TRBV4-3; j_gene: TRBJ1-6; CDR3nt: TGCGCCAGCAGCCAAGAGACCGATTCACCCCTCCACTTT; CDR3aa: CASSQETDSPLHF
abundance: many; d_gene: NA; v_gene: TRBV9; j_gene: TRBJ2-1; CDR3nt: TGTGCCAGCAGCGCCAGGGGTCTGGTTAATGAGCAGTTCTTC; CDR3aa: CASSARGLVNEQFF
abundance: many; d_gene: NA; v_gene: TRBV20-1; j_gene: TRBJ1-1; CDR3nt: TGCAGTGCTAGGAGAACGGGGGAAGTCCCTGAAGCTTTCTTT; CDR3aa: CSARRTGEVPEAFF
abundance: many; d_gene: TRBD2; v_gene: TRBV20-1; j_gene: TRBJ2-3; CDR3nt: TGCAGTGCTAGAGAGTTCAGACTAGCAACCTATACGCAGTATTTT; CDR3aa: CSAREFRLATYTQYF
abundance: many; d_gene: NA; v_gene: TRBV9; j_gene: TRBJ2-2; CDR3nt: TGTGCCAGCAACCGGGGAGGGGAGCTGTTTTTT; CDR3aa: CASNRGGELFF
abundance: many; d_gene: NA; v_gene: TRBV11-3; j_gene: TRBJ2-7; CDR3nt: NA; CDR3aa: CASSTSRGYEQYF
abundance: NA; d_gene: NA; v_gene: TRBV6-6; j_gene: TRBJ2-7; CDR3nt: TGTGCCAGCAGTTACTCCAGCGTACCCTACGAGCAGTACTTC; CDR3aa: CASSYSSVPYEQYF
abundance: NA; d_gene: NA; v_gene: TRBV28; j_gene: TRBJ1-1; CDR3nt: TGTGCCAGCAGTTTAGGGGGTCAGTATGGGAGGACTGAAGCTTTCTTT; CDR3aa: CASSLGGQYGRTEAFF
abundance: many; d_gene: NA; v_gene: TRBV4-3; j_gene: TRBJ1-1; CDR3nt: TGCGCCAGCAGCCAAGAGGATGGAAGCACTGAAGCTTTCTTT; CDR3aa: CASSQEDGSTEAFF
abundance: many; d_gene: NA; v_gene: TRBV6-1; j_gene: TRBJ2-7; CDR3nt: TGTGCCAGCAGTTACGCGGGATCTAGCTCCTACGAGCAGTACTTC; CDR3aa: CASSYAGSSSYEQYF
abundance: many; d_gene: TRBD1; v_gene: TRBV20-1; j_gene: TRBJ1-4; CDR3nt: TGCAGTGCAACAGGGGGCGTCGGTGCTAATGAAAAACTGTTTTTT; CDR3aa: CSATGGVGANEKLFF